This entry concerns a single T cell receptor beta chain. Its antigen is not known. The junction departs from germline at one end; a sequencing error may be responsible. There are 17 residues in the CDR3. The germline gives CDR1 LGHNA, CDR2 YNFKEQ. These data originate in a study of T cell repertoires in aging, cancer and after chemotherapy. A mixed TRB-A/B primer pool amplified rearranged TRB by multiplex touch-down PCR. MiXCR, applied by TCRdb to the multiplex PCR reads, yields one record per CDR3 protein. The sample shows about 7,000 distinct CDR3 sequences, around two fifths of them seen only once. Notes on the study in general: Rebound thymic output was suggested by rising median generation probability during chemotherapy in each cancer cohort.

Amplification of TCR beta used genomic DNA extracted from peripheral blood. The source is a human donor in good health. The V gene is TRBV4-2, the J gene TRBJ2-7; D is unresolved. Input material: blood. The CDR3 region is CASSQDTLDKPSYEQYF. CDR3 in DNA: TGCGCCAGCAGCCAAGATACCCTTGATAAGCCCTCCTACGAGCAGTACTTC.